Shown below are 22 T cell receptor beta chains from a single sample sequenced in a study of metastatic and nonmetastatic thyroid tumors. TCRdb re-called clones via MiXCR from the PCR reads. The table records tens of thousands of clones, 18% of them present only once. Prior to thyroid surgery, none of the patients had received any treatment. Sequenced material: tumor tissue. Receptors originate from a female donor with papillary thyroid cancer or a benign thyroid nodule (not recorded which). Some clones in this sample may be carry-over from other donors' samples.

There are a few counts of this clone. A clone one base away is much larger, so this may be a read error. V gene TRBV7-6 combines with J gene TRBJ2-3; 7 bases match TRBD2. CDR1 is SGHVS, CDR2 FNYEAQ, per germline. The CDR3 loop spans 15 amino acids. V was pared by 5 bases and J by 6 bases, with 11 bases of the junction left unmatched. This CDR3 reads CASSLKIAGSDTQYF. In DNA, the CDR3 is TGTGCCAGCAGCCTTAAGATAGCGGGTAGTGATACGCAGTATTTT.

The rearrangement links TRBV5-1 to TRBJ2-5, with TRBD1 matching 8 bases. This CDR3 is 16 amino acids long. Germline CDR1 and CDR2: SGHRS and YFSETQ. After removal of 1 base from V and 2 bases from J, the junction contained 7 bases not matched to a gene. CDR3 protein: CASSLQGATTQETQYF. CDR3 DNA sequence: TGCGCCAGCAGCTTGCAGGGGGCTACTACTCAAGAGACCCAGTACTTC.

The rearrangement links TRBV19 to TRBJ1-2; 7 nucleotides agree with TRBD1. The CDR3 is made up of 16 amino acids. Germline-derived CDR1 and CDR2 are LNHDA and SQIVND (reference sequence). V trimming: 2 bases; J trimming: 5 bases; junction bases outside the gene matches: 11. CDR3 region: CASSIPTNRGLYGYTF. The CDR3 DNA sequence: TGTGCCAGTAGTATACCCACCAACAGGGGATTATATGGCTACACCTTC.

This clone was counted ten times or more. The J gene is TRBJ1-2, the V gene TRBV10-3; D perhaps matches TRBD1 (5 bases). Looked up from germline, CDR1 is ENHRY and CDR2 is SYGVKD. V lost 6 bases, J lost 8 bases, and 13 bases lay in between. CDR3 size: 12 residues. The CDR3, as DNA: TGTGCCATCAGCGCCCAGGGAAGGGGCTACACCTTC. Translating it yields CAISAQGRGYTF.

This clone was recorded many times. J is TRBJ1-2 and V is TRBV19; no reliable D call. CDR3 length: 15 amino acids. The germline CDR1 and CDR2 sequences are LNHDA and SQIVND (reference sequence). V lost 1 base and J lost 7, with 16 bases in between. CDR3 loop: CASSIVAGGAGGYTF. The CDR3 DNA sequence: TGTGCCAGTAGTATAGTGGCCGGTGGAGCAGGTGGCTACACCTTC.

This clone was seen at least ten times. The chain recombines TRBV19 with TRBJ1-1; D is uncertain. This CDR3 is built from 13 residues. V shed 8 bases and J shed 1 base, with 11 bases lying between them. The germline V gene encodes CDR1 LNHDA and CDR2 SQIVND (reference sequence). The CDR3 DNA reads TGTGCCAGTTCCGGATTAAAGAACACTGAAGCTTTCTTT. Translating it yields CASSGLKNTEAFF. The full variable domain, rest sourced from reference TRBV19 and TRBJ1-1, is DGGITQSPKYLFRKEGQNVTLSCEQNLNHDAMYWYRQDPGQGLRLIYYSQIVNDFQKGDIAEGYSVSREKKESFPLTVTSAQKNPTAFYLCASSGLKNTEAFFGQGTRLTVV.

V and J are TRBV3-1 and TRBJ1-2; D not certain. Trimming took off 4 bases at V and 7 bases at J, with 13 bases between the two ends. The CDR3 covers 13 residues. Per the germline V gene, CDR1 is LGHDT and CDR2 is YNNKEL (reference sequence). The CDR3 loop is CASSLSQEGGYTF. CDR3 nucleotide sequence: TGTGCCAGCAGCCTCAGCCAGGAAGGTGGCTACACCTTC.

In this sample, this clone turned up many times. The CDR3 nucleotides read TGTGCCAGCACCTCCCCCCTAGGGACAGGGAATGTGGAGGCTTTCTTT. This encodes CASTSPLGTGNVEAFF. The chain uses TRBV3-1 and TRBJ1-1, with TRBD1 matching over 9 bases. The trim removed 7 bases at V and 11 bases at J, leaving 20 bases unmatched. Per germline, CDR1 LGHDT and CDR2 YNNKEL (reference sequence). This CDR3 is 16 amino acids long. Together with reference TRBV3-1 and TRBJ1-1, the CDR3 gives the full variable domain: DTAVSQTPKYLVTQMGNDKSIKCEQNLGHDTMYWYKQDSKKFLKIMFSYNNKELIINETVPNRFSPKSPDKAHLNLHINSLELGDSAVYFCASTSPLGTGNVEAFFGQGTRLTVV.

This clone was seen repeatedly, ten times or more. The rearrangement uses TRBV11-1 and TRBJ1-1; D is undetermined. The CDR3 extends over 16 amino acids. V shed 5 bases and J shed 3 bases, with 19 bases lying between them. The germline V gene has CDR1 SGHAT and CDR2 FQDESV (reference sequence). In DNA form, the CDR3 reads TGTGCCAGCAGCCTTTATAAGGGCAGCACAGACACTGAAGCTTTCTTT. This gives the protein CASSLYKGSTDTEAFF.

This clone was detected ten times or more. This rearrangement joins TRBV12-3 or TRBV12-4 to TRBJ2-5; D is undetermined. The CDR3 extends over 12 amino acids. Trimming stripped 3 bases from V and 4 bases from J, with 6 bases between. The CDR3 loop is CASSFTVETQYF. CDR3 nucleotide sequence: TGTGCCAGCAGTTTTACCGTAGAGACCCAGTACTTC.

The V gene is TRBV11-2, the J gene TRBJ2-1; D is ambiguous. The CDR3 spans 16 residues. The germline V gene has CDR1 SGHAT and CDR2 FQNNGV. V was shortened by 1 base and J by 6 bases, with 16 bases between the two germline ends. As DNA, the CDR3 is TGTGCCAGCAGCTTAGTGGCCGATATTCTATTCAATGAGCAGTTCTTC. Its protein is CASSLVADILFNEQFF.

This clone occurred a few times. J is TRBJ1-2 and V is TRBV5-4; TRBD1 matches 8 bases. The germline CDR1 and CDR2 sequences are SGHNT and YYREEE (reference sequence). The CDR3 is made up of 12 amino acids. The J segment lost 3 bases and the V segment lost 10 bases, leaving 5 bases of the junction unmatched. The CDR3, as DNA: TGTGCCTCAGGGGACAGGTACTATGGCTACACCTTC. It is translated as CASGDRYYGYTF.

This clone was counted at least ten times. This rearrangement joins TRBV5-6 to TRBJ2-7, with D possibly TRBD1 on 6 matching bases. There are 12 residues in the CDR3. Germline V CDR1 and CDR2: SGHDT, YYEEEE. V lost 5 bases to trimming and J lost 7 bases, with 13 bases between them. CDR3 coding DNA: TGTGCCAGCAGATACCCCGGGACAGAGCAGTACTTC. Protein: CASRYPGTEQYF.

The table lists this clone with a few counts. The chain is built from TRBV11-2 and TRBJ2-1; 7 nucleotides match TRBD2. J lost 0 bases, V lost 1 base, and 3 bases had no gene match. The CDR3 has 16 residues. In germline, CDR1 is SGHAT, CDR2 FQNNGV. CDR3: CASSLVGRASYNEQFF. The CDR3 DNA reads as TGTGCCAGCAGCTTAGTGGGGAGGGCCTCCTACAATGAGCAGTTCTTC. Looking up the rest from reference TRBV11-2 and TRBJ2-1 gives the full variable domain: EAGVAQSPRYKIIEKRQSVAFWCNPISGHATLYWYQQILGQGPKLLIQFQNNGVVDDSQLPKDRFSAERLKGVDSTLKIQPAKLEDSAVYLCASSLVGRASYNEQFFGPGTRLTVL.

This clone occurred a few times. The chain couples TRBV6-2 or TRBV6-3 to TRBJ2-7; a weak D match, TRBD2 (5 bases). V dropped 7 bases and J dropped 1 base, with 20 bases sitting between them. The germline V gene encodes CDR1 MNHEY and CDR2 SVGEGT. The CDR3 is 16 amino acids. CDR3 loop: CASKPLTTGVSYEQYF. The DNA of the CDR3 is TGTGCCAGCAAACCTCTGACTACTGGGGTGTCCTACGAGCAGTACTTC.

This clone was seen at least ten times. The chain recombines TRBV7-3 with TRBJ1-2, with D possibly being TRBD1 (5 bases). V dropped 2 bases and J dropped 5 bases, with 9 bases sitting between them. CDR1 and CDR2 (germline): SGHTA, FQGTGA. This CDR3 contains 13 residues. The CDR3, as DNA: TGTGCCAGCAGCTTAGGGGGAGGGTATGGCTACACCTTC. It specifies CASSLGGGYGYTF.

This CDR3 reads CASSMQGYTQYF. The CDR3 DNA follows: TGTGCCAGCAGTATGCAGGGTTATACGCAGTATTTT. V gene TRBV28 combines with J gene TRBJ2-3; tentative D call: TRBD1 (5 bases). V shed 5 bases and J shed 7 bases, with 10 bases lying between them. The CDR3 covers 12 residues. Germline V gene lookup returns CDR1 MDHEN and CDR2 SYDVKM.

This clone was detected many times. The chain is built from TRBV4-3 and TRBJ2-7; 11 bases align to TRBD2. Germline V gene lookup returns CDR1 LGHNA and CDR2 YSLEER. The length of the CDR3 is 16 residues. V lost 5 bases to trimming and J lost 3 bases; unmatched junction nucleotides: 9. As DNA, the CDR3 is TGCGCCAGCAGCTTGACTAGCGGGGCTAGTATCTACGAGCAGTACTTC. Amino acids: CASSLTSGASIYEQYF.

Points on this clone: A junction end diverges from the germline sequence, so it may reflect a read error. The chain carries TRBV6-1 and TRBJ1-6, with 7 nucleotides matching TRBD1. The germline V gene encodes CDR1 MNHNS and CDR2 SASEGT. CDR3 length: 15 amino acids. The CDR3 DNA reads TGTGCCAGCAGTGAAGGACAGGGAGGGAGTTCAACCCTCCACTTT. Its protein is CASSEGQGGSSTLHF.

This clone was seen repeatedly, ten times or more. V and J are TRBV20-1 and TRBJ2-1; a possible D gene is TRBD1 (6 bases). V was trimmed by 0 bases and J by 0 bases, leaving 15 bases between them. Germline V CDR1 and CDR2: DFQATT, SNEGSKA (reference sequence). The CDR3 is 17 amino acids. This CDR3 reads CSARDHRAALSYNEQFF. DNA of the CDR3: TGCAGTGCTAGAGATCACAGGGCAGCACTCTCCTACAATGAGCAGTTCTTC.

This clone was seen at least ten times. V usage is TRBV6-2 or TRBV6-3 and J usage is TRBJ2-1; 7 bases fit TRBD1. Trimming removed 2 bases from V and 5 bases from J; junction bases left unmatched: 9. Germline values: CDR1 MNHEY, CDR2 SVGEGT. The CDR3 loop spans 16 amino acids. This CDR3 reads CASSYEGASQNNEQFF. CDR3 coding DNA: TGTGCCAGCAGTTACGAGGGGGCCAGCCAGAACAATGAGCAGTTCTTC.

This clone was found many times. The CDR3 loop reads CASRIRGGGTQYF. Here the CDR3 DNA reads TGTGCCAGCCGGATTCGAGGGGGGGGGACCCAGTACTTC. The rearrangement uses TRBV6-1 and TRBJ2-5, with a possible D match to TRBD2 (7 bases). Germline CDR1 MNHNS, CDR2 SASEGT. The CDR3 has 13 amino acids. Deletions cut 8 bases from V and 7 bases from J, with 17 bases between.